Each of the 6 T cell receptor beta chains below was sequenced from the same sample in a study of blood T cell repertoires in COVID-19. Data came from immunoSEQ multiplex PCR; TCRdb stores just in-frame clones and leaves some out. This table has 220,000 or so clones, approximately 91% appearing once. Source material: peripheral blood. The receptors were gathered from a man in his fifties or sixties who had recovered from COVID-19.

The chain couples TRBV6-2 or TRBV6-3 to TRBJ2-1; D possibly corresponds to TRBD2 (5 bases). The germline V gene encodes CDR1 MNHEY and CDR2 SVGEGT. V was trimmed by 0 bases and J by 6 bases, leaving 12 bases between them. The CDR3 has 15 residues. The CDR3 sequence is CASSYSRERINEQFF. CDR3 DNA sequence: TGTGCCAGCAGTTACTCGAGGGAGCGAATCAATGAGCAGTTCTTC.

The chain is built from TRBV10-3 and TRBJ2-7; D possibly corresponds to TRBD2 (5 bases). CDR3 length equals 13 residues. Germline V gene lookup returns CDR1 ENHRY and CDR2 SYGVKD. V was cut by 8 bases and J by 3 bases, with 14 bases left in between. The CDR3 sequence: CAIAEAANYEQYF. The CDR3 DNA follows: TGTGCCATCGCCGAAGCGGCCAACTACGAGCAGTACTTC.

This chain uses TRBV7-3 with TRBJ1-2, with D uncertain. Germline lookup yields CDR1 SGHTA and CDR2 FQGTGA. Between the trimmed V and J ends, which lost 3 bases and 8 bases, there was a span of 13 bases. CDR3 length equals 13 residues. The CDR3 region is CASSLGGERGYTF. The CDR3 region has the DNA TGTGCCAGCAGCTTGGGTGGGGAGAGGGGCTACACCTTC.

V gene TRBV18 combines with J gene TRBJ2-7; tentatively, D is TRBD1 (6 bases). From germline, CDR1 is KGHSH and CDR2 LQKENI. Deletions cut 5 bases from V and 1 base from J, with 15 bases between. There are 15 residues in the CDR3. Here the CDR3 DNA reads TGTGCCAGCTCAGTTCAACAGGGAACTTCCTACGAGCAGTACTTC. Translation: CASSVQQGTSYEQYF.

The chain combines TRBV9 with TRBJ1-4; the match to TRBD1 covers 8 bases. From germline, CDR1 is SGDLS and CDR2 YYNGEE. V was clipped by 4 bases and J by 5 bases; unmatched bases: 10. The CDR3 covers 16 residues. The CDR3 loop is CASSLFTGGSNEKLFF. DNA for the CDR3: TGTGCCAGCAGCCTCTTCACAGGGGGGTCCAATGAAAAACTGTTTTTT.

The chain couples TRBV27 to TRBJ2-1; unclear D gene. Germline CDR1 reads MNHEY; CDR2 reads SMNVEV (reference sequence). The V gene lost 2 bases and the J gene lost 0 bases, with 8 bases spanning the gap. The CDR3 is made up of 15 amino acids. CDR3 sequence (DNA): TGTGCCAGCAGTTTACAGCGCCTCTCCTACAATGAGCAGTTCTTC. This sequence encodes CASSLQRLSYNEQFF.